This T cell receptor (beta chain) is from a study of CD8+CD57+ T cells in acquired aplastic anemia. Study in general: Across the sorted CD4+ and CD8+ cells, DNA amounts averaged approximately 3.1 ug. CD4+ cell libraries from healthy donors averaged approximately 10 million reads.

Remarks on this clonotype: Its antigen is currently unknown.

V was trimmed by 3 bases and J by 8 bases, leaving 16 bases between them. CDR1 ENHRY and CDR2 SYGVKD come from the germline V gene. This CDR3 spans 14 amino acids. Investigators profiled TCR beta VDJ and CDR3 from genomic DNA template. TCRdb reanalysed the reads using MiXCR and keeps one entry per CDR3 protein. The sample records fewer than 200,000 distinct CDR3 sequences, just under 65% being singletons. Study-wide points: Overlapping CD8+ CDR3 repertoires of patients and controls contained roughly 27 shared sequences.

The source of this sequence is a human donor in good health. Material for sequencing was sorted CD4+, CD8+, or CD8+CD57+ T cells (not recorded which) from PBMCs. This chain uses TRBV10-3 with TRBJ1-2; D remains ambiguous. CDR3: CAISDGVSSFGYTF. The CDR3, as DNA: TGTGCCATCAGTGACGGGGTGTCTAGTTTCGGCTACACCTTC.